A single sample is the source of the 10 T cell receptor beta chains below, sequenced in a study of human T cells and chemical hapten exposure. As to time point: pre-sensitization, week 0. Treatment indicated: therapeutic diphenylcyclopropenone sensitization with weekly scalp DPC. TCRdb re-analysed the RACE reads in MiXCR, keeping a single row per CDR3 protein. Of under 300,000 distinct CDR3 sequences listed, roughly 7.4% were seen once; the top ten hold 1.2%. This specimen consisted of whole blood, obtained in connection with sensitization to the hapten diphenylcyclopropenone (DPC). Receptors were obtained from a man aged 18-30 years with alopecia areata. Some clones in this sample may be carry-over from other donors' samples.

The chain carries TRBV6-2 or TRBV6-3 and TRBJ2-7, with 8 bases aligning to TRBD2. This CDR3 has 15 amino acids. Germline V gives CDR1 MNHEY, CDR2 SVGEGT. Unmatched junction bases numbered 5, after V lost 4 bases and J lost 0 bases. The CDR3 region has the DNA TGTGCCAGCAGTTTGAGCGGGGGCGTCTCCTACGAGCAGTACTTC. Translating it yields CASSLSGGVSYEQYF.

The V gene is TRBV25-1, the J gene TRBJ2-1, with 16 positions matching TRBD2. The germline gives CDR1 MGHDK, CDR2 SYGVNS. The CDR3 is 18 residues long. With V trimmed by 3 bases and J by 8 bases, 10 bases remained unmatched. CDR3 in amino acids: CASSDPNPGLAGGHEQFF. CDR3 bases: TGTGCCAGCAGTGACCCGAATCCGGGACTAGCGGGGGGGCATGAGCAGTTCTTC.

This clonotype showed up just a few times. CDR3 in amino acids: CASRTGAGEQYF. CDR3 nucleotides: TGCGCCAGCAGGACAGGGGCCGGCGAGCAGTACTTC. V and J are TRBV5-1 and TRBJ2-7; 8 bases fit TRBD1. Trimming removed 5 bases from V and 6 bases from J; junction bases left unmatched: 4. Germline V gene data show CDR1 as SGHRS and CDR2 as YFSETQ. This CDR3 has 12 amino acids.

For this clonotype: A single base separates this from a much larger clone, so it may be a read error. The CDR3 sequence: CASSQDRRGPLHYGYTF. The CDR3, as DNA: TGTGCCAGCAGCCAAGATAGACGGGGGCCTCTCCACTATGGCTACACCTTC. V and J are TRBV3-1 and TRBJ1-2; D is perhaps TRBD1 (6 bases). This CDR3 spans 17 amino acids. Germline V CDR1 and CDR2: LGHDT, YNNKEL (reference sequence). V was cut by 0 bases and J by 3 bases, with 17 bases left in between.

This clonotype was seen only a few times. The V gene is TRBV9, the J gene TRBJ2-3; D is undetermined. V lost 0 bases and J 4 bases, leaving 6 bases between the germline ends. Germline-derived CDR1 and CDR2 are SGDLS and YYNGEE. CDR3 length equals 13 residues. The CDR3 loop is CASSVAQADTQYF. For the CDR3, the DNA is TGTGCCAGCAGCGTAGCCCAGGCAGATACGCAGTATTTT. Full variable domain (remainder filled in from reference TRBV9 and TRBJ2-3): DSGVTQTPKHLITATGQRVTLRCSPRSGDLSVYWYQQSLDQGLQFLIQYYNGEERAKGNILERFSAQQFPDLHSELNLSSLELGDSALYFCASSVAQADTQYFGPGTRLTVL.

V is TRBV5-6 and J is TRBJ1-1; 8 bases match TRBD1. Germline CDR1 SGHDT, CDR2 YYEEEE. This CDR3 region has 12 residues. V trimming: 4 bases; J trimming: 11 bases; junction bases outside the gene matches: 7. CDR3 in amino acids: CASSPVDREAFF. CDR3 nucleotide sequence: TGTGCCAGCAGCCCCGTGGACAGGGAGGCTTTCTTT.

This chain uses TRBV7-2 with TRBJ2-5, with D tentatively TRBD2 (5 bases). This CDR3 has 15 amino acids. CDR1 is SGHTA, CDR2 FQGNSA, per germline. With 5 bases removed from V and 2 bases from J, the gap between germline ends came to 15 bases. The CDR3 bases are TGTGCCAGCAGCGCGCTGGGAGAGAAACAAGAGACCCAGTACTTC. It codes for CASSALGEKQETQYF.

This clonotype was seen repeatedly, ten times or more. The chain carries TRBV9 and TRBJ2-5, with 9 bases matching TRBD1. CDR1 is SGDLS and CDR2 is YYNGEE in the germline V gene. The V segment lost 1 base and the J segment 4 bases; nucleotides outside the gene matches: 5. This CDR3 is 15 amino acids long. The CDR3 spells CASSVRGQGGETQYF. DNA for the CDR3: TGTGCCAGCAGCGTAAGGGGACAGGGCGGAGAGACCCAGTACTTC.

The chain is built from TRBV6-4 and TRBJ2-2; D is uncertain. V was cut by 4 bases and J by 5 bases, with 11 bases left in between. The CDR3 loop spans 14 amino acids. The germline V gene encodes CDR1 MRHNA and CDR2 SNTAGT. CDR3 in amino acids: CASSGAPETGELFF. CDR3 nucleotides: TGTGCCAGCAGTGGAGCGCCGGAAACCGGGGAGCTGTTTTTT.

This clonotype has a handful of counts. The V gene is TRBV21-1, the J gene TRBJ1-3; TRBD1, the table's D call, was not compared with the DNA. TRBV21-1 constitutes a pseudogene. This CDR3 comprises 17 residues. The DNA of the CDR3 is TGTGCCAGCAGCAAAGACGCTGACAGGGCCCGAGGGTACACCATATATTTT. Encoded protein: CASSKDADRARGYTIYF.